These 28 T cell receptor beta chains were sequenced from one sample in a study of cytomegalovirus exposure and HLA in healthy donors. PCR amplification relied on 60 Vbeta primers (plus 13 Jbeta primers). Repertoires were generated with immunoSEQ multiplex PCR, while TCRdb's copy carries only in-frame clones and drops some. The table has around 130,000 clones, 55% to 75% seen once. The sequenced material came from PBMCs. These receptors came from a human donor in good health.

The chain couples TRBV2 to TRBJ2-7; TRBD1 matches 7 bases. CDR1 SNHLY and CDR2 FYNNEI come from the germline V gene. V shed 6 bases, J shed 0 bases, and the junction held 5 bases outside the gene matches. The CDR3 contains 14 residues. CDR3 DNA sequence: TGTGCCAGCAGGCGACAGGGACCCTCCTACGAGCAGTACTTC. It translates to CASRRQGPSYEQYF.

The rearrangement uses TRBV9 and TRBJ2-2, with D possibly TRBD1 on 5 matching bases. The CDR3 runs to 20 residues. V gave up 0 bases and J gave up 7 bases, with 28 bases separating them. Germline lookup yields CDR1 SGDLS and CDR2 YYNGEE. DNA for the CDR3: TGTGCCAGCAGCGTAGGTCTCACTCCACTAACCCACAGGCCCGACGGGGAGCTGTTTTTT. This gives the protein CASSVGLTPLTHRPDGELFF.

This clone was seen a few times. CDR3 bases: TGTGCCAGCAGCATCCTCCGGCGGGAGGTTGTTGATGAGCAGTTCTTC. It encodes CASSILRREVVDEQFF. The J gene is TRBJ2-1, the V gene TRBV7-2; 8 bases line up with TRBD2. Germline V gives CDR1 SGHTA, CDR2 FQGNSA. V lost 5 bases to trimming and J lost 8 bases; unmatched junction nucleotides: 14. This CDR3 is built from 16 residues.

This chain connects TRBV7-2 to TRBJ2-1; 14 bases agree with TRBD2. The CDR3 is made up of 19 amino acids. Unmatched junction bases numbered 15, after V lost 5 bases and J lost 6 bases. Germline V lookup: CDR1 SGHTA, CDR2 FQGNSA. CDR3 sequence: CASSLYPLTSGGAGNEQFF. DNA of the CDR3: TGTGCCAGCAGCCTATACCCCTTGACTAGCGGGGGGGCCGGCAATGAGCAGTTCTTC.

The chain is built from TRBV5-1 and TRBJ1-1; 7 bases are shared with TRBD1. The V and J ends lost 0 bases and 4 bases, in that order; junction bases with no gene match: 3. Per germline, CDR1 SGHRS and CDR2 YFSETQ. The CDR3 consists of 14 residues. The CDR3: CASSLGRQGTEAFF. As DNA, the CDR3 is TGCGCCAGCAGCTTGGGGCGACAGGGCACTGAAGCTTTCTTT.

The chain couples TRBV7-9 to TRBJ2-1, with TRBD2 as a possible D gene (5 bases). The CDR3 spans 14 residues. V was cut by 1 base and J by 9 bases, with 13 bases left in between. CDR1 and CDR2 (germline): SEHNR, FQNEAQ (reference sequence). This chain's CDR3 is CASSLDSLAGEQFF. The CDR3 DNA follows: TGTGCCAGCAGCTTAGATTCCCTAGCAGGTGAGCAGTTCTTC.

This chain uses TRBV28 with TRBJ1-1, with TRBD1 matching 10 bases. Germline trimming cut 6 bases from V and 4 bases from J; bases unmatched to any gene: 5. The germline V gene encodes CDR1 MDHEN and CDR2 SYDVKM. This CDR3 has 14 amino acids. CDR3 in DNA: TGTGCCAGCAGGACAGGGGGCTGGGGCACTGAAGCTTTCTTT. Its translation: CASRTGGWGTEAFF.

This clone was detected only a few times. V usage is TRBV7-2 and J usage is TRBJ1-2; D perhaps matches TRBD1 (6 bases). The germline CDR1 and CDR2 sequences are SGHTA and FQGNSA. Trimming took off 2 bases at V and 5 bases at J, with 15 bases between the two ends. The CDR3 extends over 15 amino acids. CDR3 nucleotides: TGTGCCAGCAGCTTATCACCAGGGGAATGGTATGGCTACACCTTC. Residues: CASSLSPGEWYGYTF.

This clone was recorded only once. This sequence joins TRBV6-1 and TRBJ2-1, with 8 bases matching TRBD2. After removal of 4 bases from V and 2 bases from J, the junction contained 4 bases not matched to a gene. The germline V gene has CDR1 MNHNS and CDR2 SASEGT. CDR3 size: 15 residues. The CDR3: CASSATSGAYNEQFF. The CDR3 DNA reads as TGTGCCAGCAGTGCTACTAGCGGCGCCTACAATGAGCAGTTCTTC.

Here the CDR3 reads CASSLRLAGSNEQFF. The CDR3 DNA follows: TGTGCCAGCAGCCTACGACTAGCGGGGAGCAATGAGCAGTTCTTC. The chain employs TRBV14 and TRBJ2-1; 11 bases fit TRBD2. The CDR3 contains 15 residues. Germline-derived CDR1 and CDR2 are SGHDN and FVKESK. V lost 4 bases, J lost 6 bases, and 5 bases stayed unmatched. The full variable domain, its missing parts supplied by reference TRBV14 and TRBJ2-1, is EAGVTQFPSHSVIEKGQTVTLRCDPISGHDNLYWYRRVMGKEIKFLLHFVKESKQDESGMPNNRFLAERTGGTYSTLKVQPAELEDSGVYFCASSLRLAGSNEQFFGPGTRLTVL.

This clone was seen a single time. V usage is TRBV27 and J usage is TRBJ2-5; weak D call: TRBD1 (5 bases). CDR1 and CDR2 from the germline V gene are MNHEY and SMNVEV (reference sequence). Trimming took 6 bases from V and 0 from J, leaving 17 bases between them. The CDR3 length is 16 residues. The CDR3 nucleotides are TGTGCCAGCAGCCTCAATCCCGGACAAAACCAAGAGACCCAGTACTTC. This translates into CASSLNPGQNQETQYF.

This clone was counted between two and nine times. One junction end does not reproduce the germline sequence, and a read error may be involved. The J gene is TRBJ2-7, the V gene TRBV7-9; 9 bases line up with TRBD2. Germline V CDR1 and CDR2: SEHNR, FQNEAQ (reference sequence). There are 15 residues in the CDR3. CDR3 protein: CSSSLGPAGGYEQYF. CDR3 nucleotides: TGTTCCAGCAGCTTAGGTCCGGCGGGAGGGTACGAGCAGTACTTC.

The genes are TRBV11-3 and TRBJ2-7, with TRBD1 matching over 7 bases. Germline CDR1 and CDR2: SGHNT and YENEEA. Germline trimming cut 5 bases from V and 7 bases from J; bases unmatched to any gene: 14. The CDR3 runs 15 residues. DNA for the CDR3: TGTGCCAGCAGCCCCCGGGGTGCAGGGGGTGGGGAGCAGTACTTC. Its translation is CASSPRGAGGGEQYF.

This clone was observed a handful of times. J is TRBJ2-2 and V is TRBV19; perhaps TRBD1 as D (6 bases). Germline V CDR1 and CDR2: LNHDA, SQIVND (reference sequence). V shed 3 bases and J shed 6 bases, with 17 bases lying between them. This CDR3 region has 16 residues. CDR3 amino acids: CASSINTGNWAGELFF. CDR3 nucleotides: TGTGCCAGTAGTATCAATACAGGGAATTGGGCCGGGGAGCTGTTTTTT.

V and J are TRBV6-1 and TRBJ1-4; a weak D match, TRBD1 (5 bases). This CDR3 is built from 13 residues. The V and J ends lost 1 base and 10 bases respectively, with 10 bases between them. Germline CDR1 and CDR2: MNHNS and SASEGT. CDR3 loop: CASSEVWQGKLFF. The CDR3 DNA follows: TGTGCCAGCAGTGAAGTCTGGCAGGGAAAACTGTTTTTT.

The chain recombines TRBV27 with TRBJ1-2, with TRBD1 matching over 8 bases. The trim removed 6 bases at V and 5 bases at J, leaving 11 bases unmatched. The CDR3 contains 15 residues. The germline V gene has CDR1 MNHEY and CDR2 SMNVEV (reference sequence). DNA of the CDR3: TGTGCCAGCAGCCTCACGACAGGGGCAGGATATGGCTACACCTTC. As protein: CASSLTTGAGYGYTF.

The chain employs TRBV4-3 and TRBJ2-1; D may be TRBD2 (6 bases). Per germline, CDR1 LGHNA and CDR2 YSLEER. V was pared by 0 bases and J by 2 bases, with 11 bases between. The CDR3 extends over 16 amino acids. This chain's CDR3 is CASSQDLTGAYNEQFF. The CDR3 region has the DNA TGCGCCAGCAGCCAAGATTTGACGGGAGCCTACAATGAGCAGTTCTTC.

In this sample, this clone turned up a few times. The V and J genes are TRBV28 and TRBJ2-1; weak D call: TRBD2 (6 bases). Germline CDR1 is MDHEN and CDR2 is SYDVKM. CDR3 length: 13 amino acids. CDR3 nucleotides: TGTGCTGGAGGGAGGAGCTCCTACAATGAGCAGTTCTTC. Protein product: CAGGRSSYNEQFF.

This chain uses TRBV5-6 with TRBJ2-1; 12 nucleotides match TRBD2. Germline CDR1 SGHDT, CDR2 YYEEEE. Trimming cost V 4 bases and J 10 bases; bases outside gene matches: 6. The CDR3 is 14 residues long. For the CDR3, the DNA is TGTGCCAGCAGCGCTAGCGGGAGGGCCCGAGAGCAGTTCTTC. It specifies CASSASGRAREQFF.

The chain employs TRBV4-2 and TRBJ2-3; 9 nucleotides match TRBD2. V lost 0 bases to trimming and J lost 0 bases; unmatched junction nucleotides: 7. The CDR3 extends over 18 amino acids. Germline V gene sequence: CDR1 LGHNA, CDR2 YNFKEQ. CDR3 sequence (DNA): TGTGCCAGCAGCCAAGAGCCTAGCGGGGCGACTAGCACAGATACGCAGTATTTT. It translates to CASSQEPSGATSTDTQYF.

This clone was picked up one time. The chain recombines TRBV5-1 with TRBJ1-6; TRBD1 matches at 9 bases. CDR1 SGHRS and CDR2 YFSETQ come from the germline V gene. V lost 4 bases, J lost 6 bases, and 11 bases stayed unmatched. This CDR3 is built from 17 residues. The CDR3 loop reads CASSRDGTGWSNSPLHF. Written as DNA, the CDR3 is TGCGCCAGCAGCCGCGACGGGACAGGGTGGAGTAATTCACCCCTCCACTTT.

CDR3 DNA: TGTGCCAGCAGCGTATCGAGCGGGGTCACCGGCAGTGAGCAGTTCTTC. It codes for CASSVSSGVTGSEQFF. The chain has TRBV9 and TRBJ2-1; 7 bases align to TRBD2. Trimming at V came to 1 base and at J to 9 bases, leaving 13 bases not matched to a gene. This CDR3 is built from 16 residues. Germline loops: CDR1 SGDLS, CDR2 YYNGEE.

The chain employs TRBV19 and TRBJ2-7; 8 bases map to TRBD2. Trimming removed 5 bases from V and 0 bases from J; junction bases left unmatched: 3. Per germline, CDR1 LNHDA and CDR2 SQIVND (reference sequence). This CDR3 is built from 14 residues. For the CDR3, the DNA is TGTGCCAGTAGTCCCGGGACTAGCTCCTACGAGCAGTACTTC. Encoded protein: CASSPGTSSYEQYF.

This chain uses TRBV19 with TRBJ2-2; D perhaps matches TRBD2 (5 bases). Germline V gene data show CDR1 as LNHDA and CDR2 as SQIVND (reference sequence). V lost 3 bases, J lost 3 bases, and 5 bases lay in between. CDR3 length equals 13 residues. CDR3 loop: CASSISDTGELFF. Here the CDR3 DNA reads TGTGCCAGTAGTATTAGCGACACCGGGGAGCTGTTTTTT.

Details on this clone: An end of the junction differs from the germline gene, which may be a read error. CDR3 residues: CSSSFRDRKASGNTIYF. As DNA, the CDR3 is TGTTCCAGCAGCTTCCGGGACAGGAAAGCCTCTGGAAACACCATATATTTT. This chain links TRBV7-9 with TRBJ1-3; 8 bases are a match to TRBD1. The CDR3 totals 17 residues. Germline loops: CDR1 SEHNR, CDR2 FQNEAQ (reference sequence).

This chain joins TRBV6-1 and TRBJ2-1; 12 bases align to TRBD2. The CDR3 loop spans 14 amino acids. Unmatched junction bases numbered 4, after V lost 4 bases and J lost 9 bases. The germline CDR1 and CDR2 sequences are MNHNS and SASEGT. CDR3 region: CASSVTSGSGEQFF. As DNA, the CDR3 is TGTGCCAGCAGTGTGACTAGCGGGAGCGGTGAGCAGTTCTTC.

The chain combines TRBV7-2 with TRBJ2-5, with a tentative D call TRBD2 (5 bases). V lost 5 bases to trimming and J lost 5 bases, with 18 bases between them. The CDR3 extends over 15 amino acids. Looked up from germline, CDR1 is SGHTA and CDR2 is FQGNSA. The CDR3 DNA reads as TGTGCCAGCAGCCAGCCCGGGATCTACGGGGAGACCCAGTACTTC. It specifies CASSQPGIYGETQYF.

The chain couples TRBV5-3 to TRBJ1-2; weak D call: TRBD1 (5 bases). TRBV5-3 is an ORF, and what it does is uncertain. Deletions cut 6 bases from V and 8 bases from J, with 35 bases between. CDR3 length equals 19 residues. CDR3 in DNA: TGTGCCAGAAACAAAAGGGGAGGGAAGAGCTATGGGGGGATTGGCGGCTACACCTTC. The encoded protein is CARNKRGGKSYGGIGGYTF.